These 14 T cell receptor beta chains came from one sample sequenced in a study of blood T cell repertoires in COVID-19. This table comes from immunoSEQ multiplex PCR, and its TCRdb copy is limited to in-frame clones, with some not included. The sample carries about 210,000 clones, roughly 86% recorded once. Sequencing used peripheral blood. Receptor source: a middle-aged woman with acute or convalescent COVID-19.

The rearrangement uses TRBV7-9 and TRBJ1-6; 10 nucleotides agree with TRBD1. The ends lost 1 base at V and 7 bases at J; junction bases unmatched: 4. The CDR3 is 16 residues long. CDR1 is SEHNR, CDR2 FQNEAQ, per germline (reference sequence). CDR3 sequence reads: CASSLGQGAGNSPLHF. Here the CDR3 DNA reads TGTGCCAGCAGCTTAGGACAGGGGGCTGGGAATTCACCCCTCCACTTT. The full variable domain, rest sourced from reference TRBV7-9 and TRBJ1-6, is DTGVSQNPRHKITKRGQNVTFRCDPISEHNRLYWYRQTLGQGPEFLTYFQNEAQLEKSRLLSDRFSAERPKGSFSTLEIQRTEQGDSAMYLCASSLGQGAGNSPLHFGNGTRLTVT.

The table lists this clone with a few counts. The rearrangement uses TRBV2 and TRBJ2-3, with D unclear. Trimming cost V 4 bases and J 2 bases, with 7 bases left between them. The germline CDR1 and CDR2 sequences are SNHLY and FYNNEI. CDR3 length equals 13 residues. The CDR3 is CASSGRNTDTQYF. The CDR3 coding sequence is TGTGCCAGCAGTGGGAGAAACACAGATACGCAGTATTTT.

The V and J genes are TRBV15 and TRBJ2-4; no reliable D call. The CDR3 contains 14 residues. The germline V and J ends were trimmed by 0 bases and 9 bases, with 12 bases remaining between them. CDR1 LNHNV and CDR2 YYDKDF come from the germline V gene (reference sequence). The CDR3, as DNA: TGTGCCACCAGCAGAGATCCAAGACTTGCCATTCAGTACTTC. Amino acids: CATSRDPRLAIQYF.

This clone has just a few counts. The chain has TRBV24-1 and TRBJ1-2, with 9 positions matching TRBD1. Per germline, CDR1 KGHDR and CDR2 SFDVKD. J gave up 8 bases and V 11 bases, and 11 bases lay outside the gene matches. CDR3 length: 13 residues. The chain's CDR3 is CANKQGAPGGYTF. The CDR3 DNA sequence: TGTGCCAACAAACAGGGGGCGCCGGGGGGCTACACCTTC.

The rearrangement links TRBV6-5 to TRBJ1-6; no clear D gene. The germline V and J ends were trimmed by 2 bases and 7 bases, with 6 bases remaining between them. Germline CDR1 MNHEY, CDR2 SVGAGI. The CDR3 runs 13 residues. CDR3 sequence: CASSYRINSPLHF. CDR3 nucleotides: TGTGCCAGCAGTTACCGTATCAATTCACCCCTCCACTTT.

The CDR3 region has the DNA TGTGCCAGCAGTTCCCGGGGAGGTCTTGGCAATGAGCAGTTCTTC. Translating gives CASSSRGGLGNEQFF. The genes are TRBV6-5 and TRBJ2-1, with a tentative D call TRBD2 (6 bases). CDR1 and CDR2 from the germline V gene are MNHEY and SVGAGI. The CDR3 has 15 amino acids. V was pared by 4 bases and J by 6 bases, with 16 bases between.

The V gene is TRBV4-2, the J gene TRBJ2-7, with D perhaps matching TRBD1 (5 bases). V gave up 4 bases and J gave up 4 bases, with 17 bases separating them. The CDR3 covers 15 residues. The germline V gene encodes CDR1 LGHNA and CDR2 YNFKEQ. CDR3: CASSLNRQGLYEQYF. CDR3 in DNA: TGTGCCAGCAGCCTTAACAGGCAGGGCTTGTACGAGCAGTACTTC.

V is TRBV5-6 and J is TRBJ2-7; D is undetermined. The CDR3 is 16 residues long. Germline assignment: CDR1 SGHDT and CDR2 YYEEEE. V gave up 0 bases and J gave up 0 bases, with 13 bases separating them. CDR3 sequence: CASSLEGVVASYEQYF. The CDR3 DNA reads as TGTGCCAGCAGCTTGGAAGGAGTAGTAGCCTCCTACGAGCAGTACTTC.

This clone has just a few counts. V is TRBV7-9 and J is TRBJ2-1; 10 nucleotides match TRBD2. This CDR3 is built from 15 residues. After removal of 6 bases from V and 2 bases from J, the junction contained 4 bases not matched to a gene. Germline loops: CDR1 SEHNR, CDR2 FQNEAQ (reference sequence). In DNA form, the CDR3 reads TGTGCCAGCAGACCTAGCGGGAGCCCCTACAATGAGCAGTTCTTC. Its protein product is CASRPSGSPYNEQFF.

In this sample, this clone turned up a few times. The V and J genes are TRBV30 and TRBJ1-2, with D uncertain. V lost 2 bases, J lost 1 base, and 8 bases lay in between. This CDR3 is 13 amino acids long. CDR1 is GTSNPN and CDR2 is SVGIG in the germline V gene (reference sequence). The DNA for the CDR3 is TGTGCCTGGAGTCCGACAAGTAACTATGGCTACACCTTC. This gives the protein CAWSPTSNYGYTF.

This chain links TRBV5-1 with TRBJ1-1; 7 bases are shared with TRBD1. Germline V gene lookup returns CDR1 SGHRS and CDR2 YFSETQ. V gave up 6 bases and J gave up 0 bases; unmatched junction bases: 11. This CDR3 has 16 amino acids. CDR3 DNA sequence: TGCGCCAGCACTCAGACAGGGCACCTTTTGAACACTGAAGCTTTCTTT. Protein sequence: CASTQTGHLLNTEAFF.

CDR3 sequence: CASSQGRYNEQFF. DNA for the CDR3: TGTGCCAGCAGCCAAGGGAGATACAATGAGCAGTTCTTC. The chain is built from TRBV3-1 (or the pseudogene TRBV3-2) and TRBJ2-1, with D unresolved. Looked up from germline, CDR1 is LGHDT and CDR2 is YNNKEL (reference sequence). The CDR3 loop spans 13 amino acids. Trimming took 1 base from V and 4 from J, leaving 5 bases between them.

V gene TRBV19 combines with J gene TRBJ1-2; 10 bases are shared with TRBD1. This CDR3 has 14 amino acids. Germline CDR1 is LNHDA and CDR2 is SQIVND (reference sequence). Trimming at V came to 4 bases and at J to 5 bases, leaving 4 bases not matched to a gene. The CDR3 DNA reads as TGTGCCAGTAGTACAGGGACAGGGGTTTATGGCTACACCTTC. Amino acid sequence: CASSTGTGVYGYTF. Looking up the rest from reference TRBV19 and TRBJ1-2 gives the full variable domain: DGGITQSPKYLFRKEGQNVTLSCEQNLNHDAMYWYRQDPGQGLRLIYYSQIVNDFQKGDIAEGYSVSREKKESFPLTVTSAQKNPTAFYLCASSTGTGVYGYTFGSGTRLTVV.

The CDR3 DNA reads TGTGCCACCAGAGAGGGCCGGACAGCAGGTCAGCCCCAGCATTTT. This translates into CATREGRTAGQPQHF. This chain links TRBV15 with TRBJ1-5, with D maybe TRBD1 (6 bases). Germline CDR1 and CDR2: LNHNV and YYDKDF (reference sequence). The CDR3 is 15 amino acids. V dropped 6 bases and J dropped 6 bases, with 18 bases sitting between them.